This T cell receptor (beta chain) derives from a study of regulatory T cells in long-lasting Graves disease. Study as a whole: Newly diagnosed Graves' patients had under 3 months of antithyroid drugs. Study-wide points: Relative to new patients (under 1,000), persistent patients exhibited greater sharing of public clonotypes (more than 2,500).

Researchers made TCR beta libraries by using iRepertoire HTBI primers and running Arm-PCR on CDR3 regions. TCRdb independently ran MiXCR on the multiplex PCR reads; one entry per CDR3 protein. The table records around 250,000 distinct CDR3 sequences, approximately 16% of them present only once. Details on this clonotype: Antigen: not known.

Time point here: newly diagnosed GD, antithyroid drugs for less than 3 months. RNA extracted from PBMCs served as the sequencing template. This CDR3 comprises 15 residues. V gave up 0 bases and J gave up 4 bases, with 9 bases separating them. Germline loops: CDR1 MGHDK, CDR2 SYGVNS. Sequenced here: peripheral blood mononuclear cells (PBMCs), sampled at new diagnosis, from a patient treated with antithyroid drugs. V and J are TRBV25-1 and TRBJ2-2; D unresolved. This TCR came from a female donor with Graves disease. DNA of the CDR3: TGTGCCAGCAGTGAATATGGTACGGGCACCGGGGAGCTGTTTTTT. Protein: CASSEYGTGTGELFF.